One and the same sample provided the 6 T cell receptor beta chains below, sequenced in a study of blood T cell repertoires in COVID-19. The protocol was immunoSEQ multiplex PCR, while the TCRdb copy is restricted to in-frame clones and leaves out a portion. The table includes 250,000 or so clones, 86% detected once. What was sequenced was peripheral blood. The source of these receptors is a man aged 35-49 years with active or convalescent COVID-19.

CDR3 sequence (DNA): TGTGCCAGCAGTTACTCATTCTCCGGGACAGGGCTTGAAGCTTTCTTT. Translation: CASSYSFSGTGLEAFF. The J gene is TRBJ1-1, the V gene TRBV6-5; 9 positions match TRBD1. The CDR3 has 16 residues. The trim removed 0 bases at V and 7 bases at J, leaving 9 bases unmatched. Germline loops: CDR1 MNHEY, CDR2 SVGAGI.

V usage is TRBV19 and J usage is TRBJ2-1; no clear D. The CDR3 runs 12 residues. Germline V gene data show CDR1 as LNHDA and CDR2 as SQIVND (reference sequence). Deletions cut 6 bases from V and 6 bases from J, with 9 bases between. CDR3 sequence: CASRTGGNEQFF. In DNA, the CDR3 is TGTGCCAGTAGGACGGGTGGCAATGAGCAGTTCTTC.

The chain is built from TRBV10-3 and TRBJ1-2, with D possibly being TRBD1 (6 bases). The V and J ends lost 3 bases and 7 bases respectively, with 15 bases between them. The CDR3 is 14 residues long. Germline CDR1 reads ENHRY; CDR2 reads SYGVKD. CDR3 bases: TGTGCCATCAGTGATCAGCAGGGGATGAGTGGCTACACCTTC. Amino acid sequence: CAISDQQGMSGYTF.

This clone was recorded a few times. The chain is built from TRBV7-9 and TRBJ2-2, with D perhaps matching TRBD2 (6 bases). The germline V gene has CDR1 SEHNR and CDR2 FQNEAQ (reference sequence). This CDR3 has 12 residues. Trimming pared 10 bases from V and 6 bases from J, leaving 12 bases between. CDR3 nucleotide sequence: TGTGCCAAGGGAGGCGTCGCCGGGGAGCTGTTTTTT. Translating it yields CAKGGVAGELFF.

The rearrangement uses TRBV11-2 and TRBJ2-4, with a possible D match to TRBD2 (6 bases). V lost 5 bases and J 5 bases, leaving 22 bases between the germline ends. Germline V lookup: CDR1 SGHAT, CDR2 FQNNGV. The length of the CDR3 is 17 residues. Here the CDR3 reads CASSPQGRLGTQNIQYF. In nucleotides, the CDR3 is TGTGCCAGCAGCCCCCAAGGGAGGCTCGGAACCCAAAACATTCAGTACTTC.

The V call is TRBV29-1, the J call TRBJ1-1, with a weak D call TRBD1 (6 bases). Trimming took 4 bases from V and 1 from J, leaving 10 bases between them. Germline loops: CDR1 SQVTM, CDR2 ANQGSEA. This CDR3 region has 13 residues. The CDR3 bases are TGCAGCGTTGTTGGACAGTCGAACACTGAAGCTTTCTTT. Encoded protein: CSVVGQSNTEAFF.